The 23 T cell receptor beta chains below come from one sample, sequenced in a study of T cell repertoires in cytomegalovirus infection (dated by TCRdb to the late 2010s). Their specific antigens are unknown. Instrument on record: Illumina HiSeq 1500. The raw public data were reprocessed by TCRdb itself: fastp quality trimming at Q25, MiXCR clonotype calling, in-frame beta chains only. One record per CDR3 amino acid sequence lists the most common genes and DNA. The sample table records 570,000 or so distinct CDR3 sequences; 40% of these occur just once. The ten largest clonotypes hold 48% of the sample. This specimen's treatment or condition label, per the study, means: in vitro stimulation with specific CMV peptide epitopes to enrich CMV-specific T cells. Material: cultured PBMCs, obtained from culture after CMV antigen stimulation. These receptors were obtained from a human donor in good health (CMV status not recorded). Some clones in this sample may be carry-over from other donors' samples.

The J gene is TRBJ2-7, the V gene TRBV10-2; no definite D call. Trimming took 3 bases from V and 0 from J, leaving 15 bases between them. Per germline, CDR1 WSHSY and CDR2 SAAADI. The CDR3 is 16 residues long. CDR3 DNA sequence: TGCGCCAGCAGTGACCGGGTATTCTCGAGCTCCTACGAGCAGTACTTC. Translation: CASSDRVFSSSYEQYF.

This clonotype came up a few times. V and J are TRBV27 and TRBJ2-7; weak D call: TRBD1 (6 bases). Germline CDR1 is MNHEY and CDR2 is SMNVEV (reference sequence). The CDR3 sequence is 15 residues long. V was cut by 4 bases and J by 9 bases, with 22 bases left in between. CDR3 DNA sequence: TGTGCCAGCAGTTCCAGACAGGACCTCGTTCACGTGCAGTACTTC. This codes for CASSSRQDLVHVQYF.

This chain links TRBV28 with TRBJ1-4; weak D call: TRBD1 (5 bases). Germline V CDR1 and CDR2: MDHEN, SYDVKM. V was trimmed by 2 bases and J by 2 bases, leaving 15 bases between them. This CDR3 comprises 17 residues. As DNA, the CDR3 is TGTGCCAGCAGTTTACCTGCCGGGGGGACGACTAATGAAAAACTGTTTTTT. Its protein is CASSLPAGGTTNEKLFF.

The genes are TRBV27 and TRBJ2-1; the match to TRBD1 covers 8 bases. The CDR3 runs to 14 residues. The germline gives CDR1 MNHEY, CDR2 SMNVEV (reference sequence). V dropped 5 bases and J dropped 9; count of bases not matched to a gene: 9. DNA for the CDR3: TGTGCCAGCAGTCCAGGACAGGGATTGGGTGAGCAGTTCTTC. Translated: CASSPGQGLGEQFF.

This sequence joins TRBV6-1 and TRBJ2-3; weak D call: TRBD1 (6 bases). The germline V gene encodes CDR1 MNHNS and CDR2 SASEGT. The CDR3 is 12 amino acids. Trimming took 10 bases from V and 5 from J, leaving 13 bases between them. CDR3 DNA: TGTGCCACCAGGGGTGGTGGAGATACGCAGTATTTT. Translating gives CATRGGGDTQYF.

This chain links TRBV10-3 with TRBJ1-1, with D uncertain. V lost 5 bases, J lost 1 base, and 11 bases lay in between. Germline assignment: CDR1 ENHRY and CDR2 SYGVKD. The CDR3 covers 14 residues. The CDR3 region is CAISSDLQNTEAFF. As DNA, the CDR3 is TGTGCCATCAGTTCAGACTTACAGAACACTGAAGCTTTCTTT.

The chain joins TRBV7-9 to TRBJ1-5; D unclear. CDR3 size: 13 residues. Deletions cut 5 bases from V and 8 bases from J, with 13 bases between. Per the germline V gene, CDR1 is SEHNR and CDR2 is FQNEAQ (reference sequence). CDR3: CASSPGRAEPQHF. The CDR3 DNA follows: TGTGCCAGCAGCCCCGGACGGGCTGAGCCCCAGCATTTT.

This chain uses TRBV20-1 with TRBJ1-1, with D unresolved. CDR3 size: 14 residues. Trimming removed 0 bases from V and 4 bases from J, with 12 bases in between. Germline loops: CDR1 DFQATT, CDR2 SNEGSKA (reference sequence). The CDR3 protein is CSARESGGGTEAFF. CDR3 DNA sequence: TGCAGTGCTAGAGAATCGGGAGGAGGCACTGAAGCTTTCTTT.

This clonotype turned up a few times. V and J are TRBV7-9 and TRBJ1-6; 7 bases match TRBD1. Looked up from germline, CDR1 is SEHNR and CDR2 is FQNEAQ (reference sequence). J lost 13 bases, V lost 4 bases, and 4 bases had no gene match. There are 12 residues in the CDR3. As DNA, the CDR3 is TGTGCCAGCAGCTACCTACAGGGGCCCCTCCACTTT. Its translation: CASSYLQGPLHF. Combining the CDR3 with reference TRBV7-9 and TRBJ1-6 gives the whole variable domain DTGVSQNPRHKITKRGQNVTFRCDPISEHNRLYWYRQTLGQGPEFLTYFQNEAQLEKSRLLSDRFSAERPKGSFSTLEIQRTEQGDSAMYLCASSYLQGPLHFGNGTRLTVT.

The chain has TRBV9 and TRBJ2-1, with D perhaps TRBD2 (6 bases). Germline-derived CDR1 and CDR2 are SGDLS and YYNGEE. Trimming removed 1 base at V and 5 bases at J, with 10 bases between. The CDR3 totals 14 residues. The CDR3 spells CASSVTSRNNEQFF. DNA for the CDR3: TGTGCCAGCAGCGTAACTAGCCGAAACAATGAGCAGTTCTTC.

The chain is built from TRBV29-1 and TRBJ2-1; 12 bases fit TRBD2. The CDR3 covers 14 residues. The germline CDR1 and CDR2 sequences are SQVTM and ANQGSEA. The junction had 7 bases not matched to a gene; V was cut back by 6 bases and J by 7 bases. CDR3 in amino acids: CSVERGTSGNEQFF. The CDR3 DNA reads as TGCAGCGTGGAAAGGGGGACTAGCGGGAATGAGCAGTTCTTC.

The chain uses TRBV7-2 and TRBJ2-7; perhaps TRBD2 as D (6 bases). Germline lookup yields CDR1 SGHTA and CDR2 FQGNSA. The CDR3 covers 15 residues. Trimming left V 6 bases short and J 2 bases short, with 17 bases between. The CDR3 sequence: CASRQLGVAAYEQYF. The CDR3 nucleotides are TGTGCCAGCAGACAGTTGGGGGTAGCGGCCTACGAGCAGTACTTC.

This clonotype was observed a handful of times. V and J are TRBV6-8 and TRBJ1-4; maybe TRBD1 (5 bases). V was cut by 7 bases and J by 0 bases, with 18 bases left in between. The V gene's germline CDR1 is MNHGY and CDR2 SAAAGT. The CDR3 is 17 residues long. The CDR3, as DNA: TGTGCCAGCACCCGCCATCCACAGGCCTCAACTAATGAAAAACTGTTTTTT. This gives the protein CASTRHPQASTNEKLFF.

In this sample, this clonotype turned up a few times. V usage is TRBV5-1 and J usage is TRBJ1-6; 7 bases fit TRBD1. Germline CDR1 SGHRS, CDR2 YFSETQ. The CDR3 runs to 15 residues. The V gene end was trimmed by 0 bases and the J gene end by 7 bases; junction bases not matched to a gene: 4. As DNA, the CDR3 is TGCGCCAGCAGCTTGGTTGACAGGGAGAATTCACCCCTCCACTTT. Translation gives CASSLVDRENSPLHF.

Only a few counts were recorded for this clonotype. The chain couples TRBV5-6 to TRBJ1-5, with D possibly TRBD1 on 5 matching bases. The germline V gene has CDR1 SGHDT and CDR2 YYEEEE. The germline V and J ends were trimmed by 0 bases and 6 bases, with 10 bases remaining between them. The CDR3 contains 14 residues. The CDR3 coding sequence is TGTGCCAGCAGCTTGGCAGGGAGGTTTCAGCCCCAGCATTTT. Protein sequence: CASSLAGRFQPQHF.

A few counts support this clonotype. The V call is TRBV7-8, the J call TRBJ2-3, with D unclear. The CDR3 has 14 residues. CDR1 and CDR2 (germline): SGHVS, FQNEAQ. V gave up 5 bases and J gave up 2 bases, with 11 bases separating them. CDR3 protein: CASSKAEHTDTQYF. CDR3 sequence (DNA): TGTGCCAGCAGCAAGGCAGAACACACAGATACGCAGTATTTT. Using reference TRBV7-8 and TRBJ2-3 for the parts outside the CDR3, the full variable domain is GAGVSQSPRYKVAKRGQDVALRCDPISGHVSLFWYQQALGQGPEFLTYFQNEAQLDKSGLPSDRFFAERPEGSVSTLKIQRTQQEDSAVYLCASSKAEHTDTQYFGPGTRLTVL.

This clonotype was counted between two and nine times. This chain uses TRBV28 with TRBJ2-1; D possibly uses TRBD1 or TRBD2 (5 bases each). CDR1 is MDHEN and CDR2 is SYDVKM in the germline V gene. There are 16 residues in the CDR3. The ends were cut back, 7 bases at V and 4 bases at J, with 20 bases in the middle. The CDR3 DNA is TGTGCCAGCACCTTCTCCCGGGGCAGGGCTTACAATGAGCAGTTCTTC. Its protein product is CASTFSRGRAYNEQFF.

This clonotype was counted between two and nine times. The gene calls are TRBV25-1 and TRBJ1-3; 7 bases match TRBD1. The CDR3 is 15 residues long. CDR1 MGHDK and CDR2 SYGVNS come from the germline V gene. V lost 6 bases, J lost 0 bases, and 5 bases stayed unmatched. Here the CDR3 reads CASRETGTSGNTIYF. CDR3 DNA: TGTGCCAGCAGGGAGACAGGGACCTCTGGAAACACCATATATTTT.

This clonotype was detected only a few times. V is TRBV6-2 or TRBV6-3 and J is TRBJ2-3; possibly TRBD1 for D (5 bases). The CDR3 extends over 18 amino acids. V lost 6 bases, J lost 1 base, and 23 bases lay in between. Germline CDR1 reads MNHEY; CDR2 reads SVGEGT. Written as DNA, the CDR3 is TGTGCCAGCAGGCATATTTCCTTCACAGGTTATGGCACAGATACGCAGTATTTT. Translation gives CASRHISFTGYGTDTQYF.

The chain joins TRBV11-2 to TRBJ2-7, with D perhaps TRBD1 or TRBD2 (5 bases each). The CDR3 consists of 19 residues. The V end lost 5 bases, the J end lost 0 bases, and 26 bases lay between the germline ends. Germline CDR1 is SGHAT and CDR2 is FQNNGV. This chain's CDR3 is CASSPGTGHPYLRSYEQYF. The DNA of the CDR3 is TGTGCCAGCAGCCCGGGAACAGGTCACCCGTATCTGCGCTCCTACGAGCAGTACTTC. Based on the CDR3 plus reference TRBV11-2 and TRBJ2-7, the full variable domain is EAGVAQSPRYKIIEKRQSVAFWCNPISGHATLYWYQQILGQGPKLLIQFQNNGVVDDSQLPKDRFSAERLKGVDSTLKIQPAKLEDSAVYLCASSPGTGHPYLRSYEQYFGPGTRLTVT.

This clonotype was found a few times. The chain is built from TRBV5-5 and TRBJ2-6, with 7 bases fitting TRBD1. CDR3 length equals 16 residues. V shed 2 bases, J shed 6 bases, and the junction held 8 bases outside the gene matches. Looked up from germline, CDR1 is SGHKS and CDR2 is YYEKEE (reference sequence). The CDR3 here is CASSFQGDSMANVLTF. CDR3 sequence (DNA): TGTGCCAGCAGCTTCCAGGGGGACAGTATGGCCAACGTCCTGACTTTC. Using reference TRBV5-5 and TRBJ2-6 for the parts outside the CDR3, the full variable domain is DAGVTQSPTHLIKTRGQQVTLRCSPISGHKSVSWYQQVLGQGPQFIFQYYEKEERGRGNFPDRFSARQFPNYSSELNVNALLLGDSALYLCASSFQGDSMANVLTFGAGSRLTVL.

V and J are TRBV10-3 and TRBJ2-1; 8 bases agree with TRBD2. There are 19 residues in the CDR3. Trimming cost V 2 bases and J 0 bases; bases outside gene matches: 12. Germline V gene lookup returns CDR1 ENHRY and CDR2 SYGVKD. The DNA for the CDR3 is TGTGCCATCAGTGAGAGTCGTCTAGCGGGTTCTAGCTCCTACAATGAGCAGTTCTTC. It encodes CAISESRLAGSSSYNEQFF.

This clonotype was recorded a few times. The chain recombines TRBV6-1 with TRBJ2-1; 9 bases are shared with TRBD2. Trimming at V came to 5 bases and at J to 7 bases, leaving 12 bases not matched to a gene. This CDR3 region has 16 residues. Germline lookup yields CDR1 MNHNS and CDR2 SASEGT. The CDR3 nucleotides read TGTGCCAGCAGTCTGTGGGGTAGCGGGGGACTTAATGAGCAGTTCTTC. This codes for CASSLWGSGGLNEQFF.